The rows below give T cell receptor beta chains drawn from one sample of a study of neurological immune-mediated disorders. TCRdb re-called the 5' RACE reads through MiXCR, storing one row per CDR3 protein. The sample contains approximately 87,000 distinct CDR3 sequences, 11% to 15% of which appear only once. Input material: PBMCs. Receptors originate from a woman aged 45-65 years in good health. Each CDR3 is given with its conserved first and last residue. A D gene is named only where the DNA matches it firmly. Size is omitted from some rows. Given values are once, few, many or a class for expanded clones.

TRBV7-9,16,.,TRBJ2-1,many,TGTGCCAGCAGCTTATCGCTAGGGAATACTTACAATGAGCAGTTCTTC,CASSLSLGNTYNEQFF
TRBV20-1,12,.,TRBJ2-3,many,TGCAGTGCGGCGGGTGGGACAGATACGCAGTATTTT,CSAAGGTDTQYF
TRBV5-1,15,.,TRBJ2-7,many,TGCGCCAGCAGCTTCGGTCCCGGACAGAACTACGAGCAGTACTTC,CASSFGPGQNYEQYF
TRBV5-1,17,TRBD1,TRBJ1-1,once,TGCGCCAGCAGCTTGGTTGGACAGGGGTCCTCGGGCTCTGAAGCTTTCTTT,CASSLVGQGSSGSEAFF
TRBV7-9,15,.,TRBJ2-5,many,TGTGCCAGCAGCTCTGTTGGGGGTAACCAAGAGACCCAGTACTTC,CASSSVGGNQETQYF
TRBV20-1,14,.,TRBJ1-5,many,TGCAGTGCTCCTCATACCAATAGCAATCAGCCCCAGCATTTT,CSAPHTNSNQPQHF
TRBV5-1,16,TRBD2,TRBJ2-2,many,TGCGCCAGCAGCTGGGAGACTAGCAGAAACACCGGGGAGCTGTTTTTT,CASSWETSRNTGELFF
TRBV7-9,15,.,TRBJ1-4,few,TGTGCCAGCAGCTCCCGACAGCCGTCTAATGAAAAACTGTTTTTT,CASSSRQPSNEKLFF
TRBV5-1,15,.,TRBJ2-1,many,TGCGCCAGCAGCTGGGGTGGGGACGGAAACAATGAGCAGTTCTTC,CASSWGGDGNNEQFF
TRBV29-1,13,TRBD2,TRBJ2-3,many,TGCAGCGCGATGACTAGCGGCACAGATACGCAGTATTTT,CSAMTSGTDTQYF
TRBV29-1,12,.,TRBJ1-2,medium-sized,TGCAGCGTGGCGGGGATCAGAGATGGCTACACCTTC,CSVAGIRDGYTF
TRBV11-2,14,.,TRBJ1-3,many,TGTGCCAGCAGTGGACAGCTCTCTGGAAACACCATATATTTT,CASSGQLSGNTIYF
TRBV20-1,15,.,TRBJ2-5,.,TGCAGTGCTAGAGATCCTGGGGTGTTCGGAGAGACCCAGTACTTC,CSARDPGVFGETQYF
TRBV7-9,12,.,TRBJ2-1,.,TGTGCCAGCAGTCGCACTCGCTTTGAGCAGTTCTTC,CASSRTRFEQFF
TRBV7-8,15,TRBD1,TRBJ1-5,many,TGTGCCAGCAGCGCTATGACAGGGGCCGATCAGCCCCAGCATTTT,CASSAMTGADQPQHF
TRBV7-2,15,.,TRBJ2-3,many,TGTGCCAGCAGTCCGAGCTTGGTTGGTTCTGATACGCAGTATTTT,CASSPSLVGSDTQYF
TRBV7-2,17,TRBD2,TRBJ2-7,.,TGTGCCAGCAGCTCCCTCGCGGGCGGTAGCGGGGGATACGAGCAGTACTTC,CASSSLAGGSGGYEQYF
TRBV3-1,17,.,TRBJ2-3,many,TGTGCCAGCAGCCAAGATCTGAGGGAGCGGGGCACAGATACGCAGTATTTT,CASSQDLRERGTDTQYF
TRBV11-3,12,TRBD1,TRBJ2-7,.,TGTGCCAGCAGCCGAGGGGGCCCAGAGCAGTACTTC,CASSRGGPEQYF
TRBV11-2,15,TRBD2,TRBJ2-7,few,TGTGCCAGCAGCCCAAGGACTAGCGGCGCGGGTGAGCAGTATTTC,CASSPRTSGAGEQYF
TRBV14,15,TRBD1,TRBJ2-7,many,TGTGCCAGCAGCCAAGGATGGGGACAGACCTACGAGCAGTACTTC,CASSQGWGQTYEQYF
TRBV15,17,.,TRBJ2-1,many,TGTGCCACCAGCAGAAATGCGGCGGGTTACTCCTACAATGAGCAGTTCTTC,CATSRNAAGYSYNEQFF
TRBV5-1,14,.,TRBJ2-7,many,TGCGCCAGCAGCTGGTACGCAGGTTCCTACGAGCAGTACTTC,CASSWYAGSYEQYF
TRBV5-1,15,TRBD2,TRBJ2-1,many,TGCGCCAGCAGCTTTGGACTAGCGGGCTACAATGAGCAGTTCTTC,CASSFGLAGYNEQFF
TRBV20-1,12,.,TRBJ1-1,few,TGCAGTGCTAGTTCCCGGGGACCTGAAGCTTTCTTT,CSASSRGPEAFF
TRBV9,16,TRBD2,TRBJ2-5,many,TGTGCCAGCAGCGCCCAACTAGCGGGAGGGGGAGAGACCCAGTACTTC,CASSAQLAGGGETQYF
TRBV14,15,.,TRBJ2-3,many,TGTGCCAGCAGCATAATATTCCTAGCGACAGATACGCAGTATTTT,CASSIIFLATDTQYF
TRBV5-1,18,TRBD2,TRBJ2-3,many,TGCGCCAGCAGCTTGGACCTAGCGGGAGTGGTGAGCACAGATACGCAGTATTTT,CASSLDLAGVVSTDTQYF
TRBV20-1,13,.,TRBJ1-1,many,TGCAGTGCTAAGGTGGGCTCTAACACTGAAGCTTTCTTT,CSAKVGSNTEAFF
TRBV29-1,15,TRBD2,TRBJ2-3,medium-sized,TGCAGCGTTGGGACTAGCGGGAGTGGGGGAGATACGCAGTATTTT,CSVGTSGSGGDTQYF
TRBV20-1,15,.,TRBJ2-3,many,TGCAGTTTTACGTTCGGGGTGGGGGTCACAGATACGCAGTATTTT,CSFTFGVGVTDTQYF
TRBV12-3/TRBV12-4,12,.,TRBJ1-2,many,TGTGCCAGCAGTCTCACATACCCTGGCTACACCTTC,CASSLTYPGYTF
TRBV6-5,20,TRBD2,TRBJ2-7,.,TGTGCCAGCAGTCTCCGTCCAGCTAGCGGGGGGGAGCCTTCCTCCTACGAGCAGTACTTC,CASSLRPASGGEPSSYEQYF
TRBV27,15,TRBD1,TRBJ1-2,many,TGTGCCAGCAGTTTAAATCGGGGACAGGGGATGGGCTACACCTTC,CASSLNRGQGMGYTF
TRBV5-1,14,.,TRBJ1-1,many,TGCGCCAGCAGCCCGTCCGGGACAAGCACTGAAGCTTTCTTT,CASSPSGTSTEAFF